The entry below describes one T cell receptor (beta chain). What it recognizes is unknown. Using a J-beta primer mix together with a sample-barcoded 5' primer, a second PCR was run for about 6 to 12 cycles. No fewer than 3 million CDR3-containing paired-end reads came from each sample. TCRdb recomputed calls from the 5' RACE reads with MiXCR, one row per CDR3 protein. The sample carries approximately 900,000 distinct CDR3 sequences, approximately 49% recorded once. This record belongs to a study of blood T cells in healthy people across ages. Per germline, CDR1 LGHNA and CDR2 YNFKEQ. The CDR3 is 16 residues long. The V segment lost 0 bases and the J segment 3 bases; nucleotides outside the gene matches: 7. Broader study findings: Observed TCR beta diversity per million T cells went down as age went up. This fall followed a roughly linear course with age.

The chain recombines TRBV4-2 with TRBJ2-7; 8 nucleotides agree with TRBD2. The TCR originated in a man aged 25-45 years in good health. Source material: blood. CDR3 region: CASSQDQRGSVYEQYF. In DNA form, the CDR3 reads TGTGCCAGCAGCCAAGATCAGCGGGGGTCGGTCTACGAGCAGTACTTC.